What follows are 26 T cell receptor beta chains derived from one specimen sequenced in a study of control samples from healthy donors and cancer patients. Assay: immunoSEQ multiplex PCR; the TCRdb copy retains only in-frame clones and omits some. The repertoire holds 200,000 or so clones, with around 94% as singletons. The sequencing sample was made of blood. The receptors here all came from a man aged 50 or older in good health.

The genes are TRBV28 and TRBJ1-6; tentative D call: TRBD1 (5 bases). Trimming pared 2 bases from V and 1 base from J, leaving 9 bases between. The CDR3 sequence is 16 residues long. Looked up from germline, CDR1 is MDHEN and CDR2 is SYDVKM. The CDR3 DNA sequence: TGTGCCAGCAGTTTACCGGGGCTATCCTATAATTCACCCCTCCACTTT. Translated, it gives CASSLPGLSYNSPLHF.

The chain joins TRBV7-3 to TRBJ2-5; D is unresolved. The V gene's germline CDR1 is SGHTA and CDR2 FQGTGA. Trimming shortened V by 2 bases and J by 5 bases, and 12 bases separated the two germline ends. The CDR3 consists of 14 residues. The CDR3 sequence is CASSLSSTRETQYF. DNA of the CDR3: TGTGCCAGCAGCTTATCCTCTACTCGGGAGACCCAGTACTTC. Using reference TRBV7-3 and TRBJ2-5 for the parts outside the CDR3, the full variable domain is GAGVSQTPSNKVTEKGKYVELRCDPISGHTALYWYRQSLGQGPEFLIYFQGTGAADDSGLPNDRFFAVRPEGSVSTLKIQRTERGDSAVYLCASSLSSTRETQYFGPGTRLLVL.

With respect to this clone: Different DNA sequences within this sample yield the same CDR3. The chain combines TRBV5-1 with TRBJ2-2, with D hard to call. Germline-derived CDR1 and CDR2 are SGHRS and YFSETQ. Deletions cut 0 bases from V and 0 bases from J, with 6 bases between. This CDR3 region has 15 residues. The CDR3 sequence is CASSLAGANTGELFF. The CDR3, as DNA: TGCGCCAGCAGCTTGGCCGGCGCGAACACCGGGGAGCTGTTTTTT.

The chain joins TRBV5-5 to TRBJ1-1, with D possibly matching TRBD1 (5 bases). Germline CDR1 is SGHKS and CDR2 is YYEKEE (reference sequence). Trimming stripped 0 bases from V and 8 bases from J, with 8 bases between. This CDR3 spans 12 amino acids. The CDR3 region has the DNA TGTGCCAGCAGCTTGGAAGGGGTGGAAGCTTTCTTT. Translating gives CASSLEGVEAFF.

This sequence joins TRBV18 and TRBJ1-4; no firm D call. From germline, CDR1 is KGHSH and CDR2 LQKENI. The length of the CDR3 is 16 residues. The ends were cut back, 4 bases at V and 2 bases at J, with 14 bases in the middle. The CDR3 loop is CASSLQRSATNEKLFF. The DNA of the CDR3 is TGTGCCAGCTCACTCCAACGGAGCGCTACTAATGAAAAACTGTTTTTT. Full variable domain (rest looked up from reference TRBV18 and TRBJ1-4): NAGVMQNPRHLVRRRGQEARLRCSPMKGHSHVYWYRQLPEEGLKFMVYLQKENIIDESGMPKERFSAEFPKEGPSILRIQQVVRGDSAAYFCASSLQRSATNEKLFFGSGTQLSVL.

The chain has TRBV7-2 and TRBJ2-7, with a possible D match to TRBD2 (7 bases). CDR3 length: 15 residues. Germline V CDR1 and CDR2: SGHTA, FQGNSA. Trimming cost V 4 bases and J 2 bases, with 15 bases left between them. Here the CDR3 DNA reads TGTGCCAGCAGCTGGGGGGGGACACGAACCTACGAGCAGTACTTC. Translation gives CASSWGGTRTYEQYF.

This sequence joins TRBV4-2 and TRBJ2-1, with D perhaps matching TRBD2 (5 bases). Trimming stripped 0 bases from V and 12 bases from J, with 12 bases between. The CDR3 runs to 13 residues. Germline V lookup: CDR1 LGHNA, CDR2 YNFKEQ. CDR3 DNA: TGTGCCAGCAGCCAAGAGTATCTAGGAGGGCAGTTCTTC. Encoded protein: CASSQEYLGGQFF.

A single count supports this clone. DNA of the CDR3: TGTGCCAGCAGCGAGACAGGGGGACCTGGAAACACCATATATTTT. Its protein product is CASSETGGPGNTIYF. The chain combines TRBV5-4 with TRBJ1-3; the match to TRBD1 covers 9 bases. The V and J ends lost 4 bases and 2 bases, in that order; junction bases with no gene match: 4. The CDR3 has 15 amino acids. CDR1 and CDR2 from the germline V gene are SGHNT and YYREEE (reference sequence).

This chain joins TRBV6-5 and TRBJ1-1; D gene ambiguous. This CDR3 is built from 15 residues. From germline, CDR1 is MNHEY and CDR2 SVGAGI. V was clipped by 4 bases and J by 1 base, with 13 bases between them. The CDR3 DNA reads TGTGCCAGCAGTTTCTTATCAGCTCGGAACACTGAAGCTTTCTTT. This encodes CASSFLSARNTEAFF.

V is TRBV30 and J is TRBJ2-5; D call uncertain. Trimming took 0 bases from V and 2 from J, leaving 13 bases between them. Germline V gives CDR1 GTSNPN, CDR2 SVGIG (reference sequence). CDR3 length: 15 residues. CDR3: CAWSVGLARQETQYF. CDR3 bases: TGTGCCTGGAGTGTTGGGTTAGCTCGGCAAGAGACCCAGTACTTC. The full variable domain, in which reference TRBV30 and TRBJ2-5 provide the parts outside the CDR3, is SQTIHQWPATLVQPVGSPLSLECTVEGTSNPNLYWYRQAAGRGLQLLFYSVGIGQISSEVPQNLSASRPQDRQFILSSKKLLLSDSGFYLCAWSVGLARQETQYFGPGTRLLVL.

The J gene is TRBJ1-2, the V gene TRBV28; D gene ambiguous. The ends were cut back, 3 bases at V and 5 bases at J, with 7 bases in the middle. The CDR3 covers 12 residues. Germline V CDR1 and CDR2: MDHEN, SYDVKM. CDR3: CASSFKGYGYTF. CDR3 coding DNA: TGTGCCAGCAGTTTCAAAGGGTATGGCTACACCTTC.

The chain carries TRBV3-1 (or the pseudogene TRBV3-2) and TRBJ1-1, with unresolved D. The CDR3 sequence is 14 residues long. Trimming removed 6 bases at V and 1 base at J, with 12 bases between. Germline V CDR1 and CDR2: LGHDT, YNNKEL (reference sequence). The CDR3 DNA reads TGTGCCAGCAGGCTGGCCGCGGGGAACACTGAAGCTTTCTTT. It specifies CASRLAAGNTEAFF.

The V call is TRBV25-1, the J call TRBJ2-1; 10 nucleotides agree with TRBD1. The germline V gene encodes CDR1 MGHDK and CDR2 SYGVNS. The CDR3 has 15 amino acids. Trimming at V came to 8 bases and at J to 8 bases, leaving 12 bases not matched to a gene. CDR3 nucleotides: TGTGCCAGCGGTCCCGGGACAGGGGTTGTCTATGAGCAGTTCTTC. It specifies CASGPGTGVVYEQFF.

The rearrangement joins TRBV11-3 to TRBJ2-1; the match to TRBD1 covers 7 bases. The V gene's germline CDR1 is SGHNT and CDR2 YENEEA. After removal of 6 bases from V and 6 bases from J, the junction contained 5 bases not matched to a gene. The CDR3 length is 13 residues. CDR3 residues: CASSRQGTNEQFF. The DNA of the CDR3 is TGTGCCAGCAGTAGACAGGGAACCAATGAGCAGTTCTTC.

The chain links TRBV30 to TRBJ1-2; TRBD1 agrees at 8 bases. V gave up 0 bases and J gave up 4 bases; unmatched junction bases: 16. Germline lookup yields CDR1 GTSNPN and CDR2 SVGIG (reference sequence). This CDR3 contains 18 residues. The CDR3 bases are TGTGCCTGGAGTGTATTTTCGGGCAGGGGGCTCCGTTTCTATGGCTACACCTTC. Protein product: CAWSVFSGRGLRFYGYTF.

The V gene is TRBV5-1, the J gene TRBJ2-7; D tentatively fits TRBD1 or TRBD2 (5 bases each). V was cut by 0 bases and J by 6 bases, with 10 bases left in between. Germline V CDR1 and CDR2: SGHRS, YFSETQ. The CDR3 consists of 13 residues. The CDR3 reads CASSLAGPAEQYF. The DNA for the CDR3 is TGCGCCAGCAGCTTGGCGGGGCCAGCCGAGCAGTACTTC.

The CDR3 DNA follows: TGTGCCAGCAGCATAACCGGGACAGGGGGGAGTATCGCTGAAGCTTTCTTT. This codes for CASSITGTGGSIAEAFF. The V call is TRBV11-2, the J call TRBJ1-1, with 11 bases lining up with TRBD1. V dropped 5 bases and J dropped 6; count of bases not matched to a gene: 14. CDR3 size: 17 residues. In germline, CDR1 is SGHAT, CDR2 FQNNGV.

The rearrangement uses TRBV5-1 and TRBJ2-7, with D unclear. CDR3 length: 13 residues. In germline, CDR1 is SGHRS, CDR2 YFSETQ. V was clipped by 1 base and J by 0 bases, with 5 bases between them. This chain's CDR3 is CASSLTLSYEQYF. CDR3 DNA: TGCGCCAGCAGCTTGACACTCTCCTACGAGCAGTACTTC.

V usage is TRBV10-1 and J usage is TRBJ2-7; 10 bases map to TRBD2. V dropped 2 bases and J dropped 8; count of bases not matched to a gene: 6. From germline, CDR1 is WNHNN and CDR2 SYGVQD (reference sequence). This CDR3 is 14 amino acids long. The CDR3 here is CASSEGQRGGKQYF. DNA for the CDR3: TGCGCCAGCAGTGAGGGGCAGCGGGGGGGGAAGCAGTACTTC.

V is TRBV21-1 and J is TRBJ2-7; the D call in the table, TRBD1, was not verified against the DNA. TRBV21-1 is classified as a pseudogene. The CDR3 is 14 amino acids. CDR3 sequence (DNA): TGTGCCAGCGGGGCGGTTAATACCATCTACGAGCAGTACTTC. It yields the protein CASGAVNTIYEQYF.

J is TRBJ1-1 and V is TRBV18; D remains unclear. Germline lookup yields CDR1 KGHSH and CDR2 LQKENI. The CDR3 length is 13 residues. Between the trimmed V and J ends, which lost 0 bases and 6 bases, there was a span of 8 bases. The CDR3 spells CASSPPGMAEAFF. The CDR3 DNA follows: TGTGCCAGCTCACCACCGGGGATGGCTGAAGCTTTCTTT.

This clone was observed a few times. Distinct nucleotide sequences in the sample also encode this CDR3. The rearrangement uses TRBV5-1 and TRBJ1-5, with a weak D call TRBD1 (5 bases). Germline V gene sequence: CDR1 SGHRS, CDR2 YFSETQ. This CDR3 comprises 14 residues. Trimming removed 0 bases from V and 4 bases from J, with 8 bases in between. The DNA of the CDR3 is TGCGCCAGCAGCTTGGGAACAGGAAATCAGCCCCAGCATTTT. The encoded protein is CASSLGTGNQPQHF. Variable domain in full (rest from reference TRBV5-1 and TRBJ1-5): KAGVTQTPRYLIKTRGQQVTLSCSPISGHRSVSWYQQTPGQGLQFLFEYFSETQRNKGNFPGRFSGRQFSNSRSEMNVSTLELGDSALYLCASSLGTGNQPQHFGDGTRLSIL.

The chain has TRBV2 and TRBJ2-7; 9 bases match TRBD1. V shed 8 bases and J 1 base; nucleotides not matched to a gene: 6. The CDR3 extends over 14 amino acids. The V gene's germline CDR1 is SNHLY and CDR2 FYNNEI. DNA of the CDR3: TGTGCCAGCTCGCGGGACAGGGTTTCCTACGAGCAGTACTTC. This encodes CASSRDRVSYEQYF.

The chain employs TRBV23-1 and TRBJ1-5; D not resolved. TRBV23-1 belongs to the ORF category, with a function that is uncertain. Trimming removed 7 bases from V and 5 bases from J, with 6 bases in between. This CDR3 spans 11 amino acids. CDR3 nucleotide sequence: TGCGCCAGCAAGGTTCATCAGCCCCAGCATTTT. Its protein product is CASKVHQPQHF.

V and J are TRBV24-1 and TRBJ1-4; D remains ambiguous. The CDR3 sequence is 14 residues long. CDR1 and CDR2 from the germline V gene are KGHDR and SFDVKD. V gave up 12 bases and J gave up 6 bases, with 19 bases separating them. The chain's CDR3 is CAPPVEKVYEKLFF. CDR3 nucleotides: TGTGCCCCACCAGTGGAGAAGGTCTATGAAAAACTGTTTTTT.

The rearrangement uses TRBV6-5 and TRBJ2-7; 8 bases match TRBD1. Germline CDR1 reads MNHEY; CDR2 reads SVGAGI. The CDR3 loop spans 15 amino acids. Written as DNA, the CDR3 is TGTGCCAGCAGTTCGACAGGGGCCCGCTCCCACGAGCAGTACGTC. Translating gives CASSSTGARSHEQYV.